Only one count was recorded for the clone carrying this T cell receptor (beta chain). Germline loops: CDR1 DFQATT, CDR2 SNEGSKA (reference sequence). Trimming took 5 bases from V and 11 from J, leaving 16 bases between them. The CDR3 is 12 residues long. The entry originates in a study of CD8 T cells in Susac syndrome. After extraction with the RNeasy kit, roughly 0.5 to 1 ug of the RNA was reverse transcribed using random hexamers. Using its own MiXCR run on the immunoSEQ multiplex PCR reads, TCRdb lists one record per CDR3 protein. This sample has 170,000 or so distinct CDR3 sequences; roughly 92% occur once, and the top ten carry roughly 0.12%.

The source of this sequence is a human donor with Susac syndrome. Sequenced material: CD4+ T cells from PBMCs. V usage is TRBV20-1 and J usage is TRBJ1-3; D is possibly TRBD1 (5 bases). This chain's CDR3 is CSAAPGVRSIYF. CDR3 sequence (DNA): TGCAGTGCTGCACCGGGGGTGCGTTCCATATATTTT.